This T cell receptor (beta chain) is drawn from a study of cytomegalovirus exposure and HLA in healthy donors (dated by TCRdb to 2015 to 2018). Study-level background: According to an earlier analysis of around 600 of the donors, 150 million to 200 million T cells yielded 120 million or so unique TCR beta sequences and more than 250 Gb of sequence data. The number of donors typed differed by locus, with about 629-630 for A, B, C, DRB1 and DQB1, 522 for DQA1, 600 to 610 for DPA1, and some 440 for DPB1. Among about 410 genotyped donors of the cohort, an average of around 250,000 unique TCR beta nucleotide sequences was sequenced per donor, of which about 18% were non-productive. Among the 398 genotyped donors, 81% belonged to the genetic ancestry cluster associated with self-reported Caucasian donors. Around 300 gigabases of sequencing data and 78 million or so unique TCR sequences were included in an early release covering around 650 HLA-typed donors. Rather than using new phenotypic data, the later analysis identified candidate immune exposures from TCR beta sequences and from how often those sequences occurred across donors. The study combined high-throughput TCR immunosequencing, statistical association of individual TCRs with disease status, and machine learning to predict cytomegalovirus infection status. The study aimed to test whether cataloging public T cell receptors could reveal signatures of past pathogen exposure. Because of strong linkage in the cohort, five DR-DQ haplotypes were treated as single units for association and clustering. Every repertoire in the discovery cohort had been generated on one and the same sequencing platform. Besides the first cohort of roughly 700 subjects, a separate validation cohort made up of 120 or so different subjects was used. In an earlier analysis of 587 of the donors, high-throughput TCR beta sequencing was used to judge whether each TCR beta V gene segment behaved as functional or pseudogenic. Class I and class II HLA loci were covered by the typing at four-digit resolution. Donor age, sex, ethnicity and CMV serostatus were collected together with the repertoire data. In a later genetic analysis, genome-wide SNP genotypes for 398 of the 666 donors were used, and that subset was treated as a discovery cohort. A later analysis re-examined previously published TCR beta repertoires from more than 550 donors and added high-resolution HLA genotyping to investigate patterns of TCR occurrence. The study profiled the T cell repertoires of hundreds of subjects by immunosequencing and related them to cytomegalovirus serostatus.

Library creation used the immunoSEQ multiplex PCR assay. For the multiplex PCR, a mixture combining 60 forward primers for TCR Vbeta segments and 13 reverse primers for TCR Jbeta segments was used. A multiplex PCR assay on genomic DNA amplified the CDR3 region of rearranged TCR beta genes. On the Illumina HiSeq System, the amplified TCR beta libraries were sequenced as 87-base-pair reads. Per the original workflow: In a later analysis, tens of millions of unique TCR beta chains were counted across the roughly 700 repertoires, and roughly 11 million of these chains were shared by at least two donors. Raw reads were error-corrected and collapsed into unique sequences with a nearest-neighbor algorithm that merged closely related sequences to remove PCR and sequencing errors. To assign V, D and J gene segments, CDR3 sequences were aligned to IMGT reference sequences. Each retained sequence needed at least a six-nucleotide match to both a V gene segment and a J gene segment. Rearrangements were called productive when the CDR3 lacked stop codons and stayed in frame with V and J; all others were non-productive. Following IMGT convention, CDR3 was defined as the stretch from the second conserved V-encoded cysteine up to the conserved J-encoded phenylalanine. In an earlier analysis of approximately 500 of the donors, sequences lacking an unambiguous match to a single V gene segment were excluded. An earlier analysis of a few hundred of the donors called V segments functional above 56.7% productive rearrangements and segregating when the between-donor standard deviation exceeded 5%. A statistical classification framework was developed to diagnose cytomegalovirus status using the catalog of TCR beta chain sequences. In a later analysis, TCR nucleotide sequences were compared against IMGT/GENE-DB human TR gene sequences so that V and J genes could be assigned. The TCRdist pipeline was used in a later analysis to assign CDR3 sequences and most-parsimonious VDJ recombination scenarios. In a later analysis, each TCR beta chain was defined by its CDR3 amino acid sequence together with its V-gene family, and reads without a unique V-gene family were excluded. As a way to deal with suspected cross-contamination and a sequencing artifact, a later analysis dropped under 600 nucleotide sequences that were highly shared and had low generation probability. For each public chain, a later analysis derived a clonal expansion index from normalized ranks of inferred template counts within each repertoire. In a later analysis, generation probabilities were computed with a VDJ recombination model fitted to out-of-frame rearrangements, and the resulting probabilities were checked against IGoR. In a later analysis, hypergeometric tests were used to score TCR-TCR, TCR-HLA and TCR-CMV co-occurrence, with a repertoire-size bias correction applied to TCR pairs. False discovery rates were estimated in a later analysis by permuting HLA or CMV assignments 20 times. In a later analysis, co-occurring TCRs were grouped with DBSCAN, and TCRdist sequence similarity was added when clustering was performed within HLA-allele-positive subsets. Co-occurrence clustering excluded repertoires with fewer than 30,000 or more than 120,000 public chains, plus five with anomalous nucleotide sharing. TCRdb limited this immuneACCESS table to in-frame rearrangements with V and J called. A share of clones is missing; checked studies link under half to unresolved V genes, and the rest is unexplained. V and J calls and clone size are copied from that table; D and trimming were computed from the DNA. Recorded for this sample are 100,000 or so clones; 80% of them occurred a single time. Approximately 6.9% of the sample comes from the top ten.

The cohort comprised more than 550 healthy bone marrow donors. Cohort members were all nominally healthy when sampled, although unrecorded immune exposures were likely present. The donor was CMV seropositive and belonged to the group of 270 or so seropositive cohort members. A peripheral blood sample was collected from each donor, and TCR beta sequencing was performed on peripheral blood mononuclear cells. Genomic DNA extraction from the blood cell samples was performed with the Qiagen DNeasy Blood Extraction Kit. Here is what the overall study found, with its caveats: A later analysis found that TCR association rates varied across HLA loci, with DRB1 alleles showing the most associated TCRs and HLA-C alleles the fewest. Seventeen rarely observed V segments, including chromosome 9 orphons, were excluded from the earlier analysis of approximately 500 of the donors because counts were too low. In vitro tests confirmed that a few of the cytomegalovirus-associated TCR beta chains recognize cytomegalovirus antigens. When HLA alleles, especially DR and DQ, strongly co-occurred, attributing TCR associations to individual alleles was difficult. In a later analysis, most CMV-associated TCR beta chains were found to appear HLA-restricted, with HLA associations seemingly driven largely by CMV exposure. A group of highly shared sequence variants was considered likely to be a technical artifact of the sequencing pipeline. In a later genetic analysis, fewer N-insertions in productive TCRs were reported among donors in an Asian-associated ancestry cluster than the roughly 640-donor mean. A further reported finding was that TCR beta sequences accurately predicted the HLA-A and HLA-B alleles for most subjects in the first cohort. In both the original and validation cohorts, the classifier was reported to diagnose cytomegalovirus status with high specificity and sensitivity. Because HLA typing was missing for some donors at each locus, association tests included only the typed subset. According to the authors, the approach could potentially be generalized to other disease states and immunological phenotypes. A later analysis reported that several top co-occurrence clusters appeared linked to parvovirus B19, influenza, CMV and Epstein-Barr virus. Correlated functional status among segregating V segments might reflect linkage disequilibrium, but an unknown experimental factor could not be ruled out. At a false discovery rate of 0.05, a later analysis linked around 17,000 TCR beta sequences to specific HLA alleles. Roughly uniform sequencing depth across donors was assumed in presence/absence analyses, although this assumption may not hold. A total of some 180 TCR beta chains were listed by the study as associated with cytomegalovirus. In a later analysis, HLA-associated TCR beta chains showed more clonal expansion and lower generation probabilities than non-associated chains that were equally common. An earlier analysis of around 600 of the donors showed that most TCR beta V segments appeared in productive rearrangements either about 87% or about 30% of the time, which broadly matched IMGT annotations. The cohort was sequenced for TCR beta chains only, and without alpha or paired-chain data the features that could be detected were limited. Most TCR sequences were observed very rarely across donors, whereas some public TCRs were present in many individuals. In a later genetic analysis, a missense DCLRE1C variant was associated with V-gene and J-gene trimming of TCR beta chains, and the association was replicated in an independent cohort. CMV serostatus was the only immune exposure information available for the cohort.

Worth noting for this clone: It has no known antigen specificity. No much larger clone is present one base from it, and per-base qualities are unavailable.

This TCR was recovered from a young man in good health and CMV-seropositive. The sequenced sample consisted of PBMCs.

The CDR3 protein sequence reads: CASSVTTAVNTEAFF. The bases read TGTGCCAGCAGCGTAACGACAGCAGTTAACACTGAAGCTTTCTTT. The rearranged chain carries TRBV5-4 and TRBJ1-1; 5 matching bases give a weak D call of TRBD1. Trimming removed 4 bases from V and 2 bases from J, leaving 15 bases between the germline ends. Based on the germline V gene (reference sequence), the CDR1 and CDR2 sequences are SGHNT and YYREEE. From cysteine to phenylalanine, the CDR3 is 15 amino acids long. Only the CDR3 region is kept as DNA, spanning 45 bases read in frame from base 1. The entire variable domain, with the stretches around the CDR3 drawn from the reference TRBV5-4 and TRBJ1-1 proteins, is ETGVTQSPTHLIKTRGQQVTLRCSSQSGHNTVSWYQQALGQGPQFIFQYYREEENGRGNFPPRFSGLQFPNYSSELNVNALELDDSALYLCASSVTTAVNTEAFFGQGTRLTVV.